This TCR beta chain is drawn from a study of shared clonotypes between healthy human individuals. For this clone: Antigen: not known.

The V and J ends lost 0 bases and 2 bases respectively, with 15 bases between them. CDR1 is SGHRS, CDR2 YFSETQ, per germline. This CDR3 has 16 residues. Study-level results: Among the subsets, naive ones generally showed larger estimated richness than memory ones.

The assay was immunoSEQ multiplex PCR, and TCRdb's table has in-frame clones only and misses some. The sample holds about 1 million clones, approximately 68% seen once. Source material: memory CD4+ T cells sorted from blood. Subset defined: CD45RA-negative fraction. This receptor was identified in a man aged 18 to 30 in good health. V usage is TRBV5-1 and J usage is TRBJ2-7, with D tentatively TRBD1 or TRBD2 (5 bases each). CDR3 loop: CASSLASGRSTYEQYF. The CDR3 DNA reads TGCGCCAGCAGCTTGGCCTCGGGACGGTCCACCTACGAGCAGTACTTC.